A single sample is the source of the 27 T cell receptor beta chains below, sequenced in a study of T cells in localized non-small cell lung cancer. Sequencing used immunoSEQ multiplex PCR; TCRdb keeps in-frame clones, though not all of them. The sample contains some 72,000 clones, 84% of which appear only once. The sequenced sample was peripheral blood, obtained before any cancer treatment. The receptors come from a man aged 35 to 70 with stage I lung adenocarcinoma.

V gene TRBV6-6 combines with J gene TRBJ2-2; D is unresolved. Between the trimmed V and J ends, which lost 5 bases and 6 bases, there was a span of 7 bases. Germline V gene sequence: CDR1 MNHNY, CDR2 SVGAGI (reference sequence). This CDR3 has 12 residues. The CDR3 reads CASSDLAGELFF. For the CDR3, the DNA is TGTGCCAGCAGTGACCTGGCCGGGGAGCTGTTTTTT.

This clone came up once. The CDR3 sequence is CASSRVSDTDTQYF. CDR3 nucleotides: TGTGCCAGCTCCCGCGTTTCAGACACAGATACGCAGTATTTT. The chain is built from TRBV18 and TRBJ2-3, with D unresolved. V was clipped by 6 bases and J by 2 bases, with 12 bases between them. This CDR3 has 14 amino acids. Per germline, CDR1 KGHSH and CDR2 LQKENI.

The chain uses TRBV11-2 and TRBJ2-3; 12 bases are a match to TRBD2. V shed 6 bases, J shed 12 bases, and the junction held 13 bases outside the gene matches. Germline V CDR1 and CDR2: SGHAT, FQNNGV. The length of the CDR3 is 15 residues. The CDR3 nucleotides are TGTGCCAGCAGTAAACAGTTCGCTAGCGGGAGGGCCCAGTATTTT. As protein: CASSKQFASGRAQYF.

The rearrangement links TRBV7-6 to TRBJ1-4, with 8 nucleotides matching TRBD1. The CDR3 runs 14 residues. Germline lookup yields CDR1 SGHVS and CDR2 FNYEAQ. With V trimmed by 4 bases and J by 6 bases, 4 bases remained unmatched. CDR3 DNA: TGTGCCAGCAGCTCCGGGACAGGAGATGAAAAACTGTTTTTT. Its translation is CASSSGTGDEKLFF.

The CDR3 nucleotides are TGTGCCAGCAGCTTACAGGGGGGGTACGAGCAGTACTTC. Protein: CASSLQGGYEQYF. The chain combines TRBV5-5 with TRBJ2-7; the D gene is possibly TRBD1 (8 bases). Trimming took off 2 bases at V and 4 bases at J, with 10 bases between the two ends. The CDR3 runs 13 residues. Looked up from germline, CDR1 is SGHKS and CDR2 is YYEKEE (reference sequence).

Only one count was recorded for this clone. The chain employs TRBV10-3 and TRBJ2-7; D is unresolved. The V gene lost 4 bases and the J gene lost 3 bases, with 7 bases spanning the gap. The CDR3 extends over 12 amino acids. Germline CDR1 is ENHRY and CDR2 is SYGVKD. CDR3: CAISGANYEQYF. The DNA for the CDR3 is TGTGCCATCAGTGGGGCAAACTACGAGCAGTACTTC.

The V call is TRBV7-2, the J call TRBJ2-2; perhaps TRBD2 as D (6 bases). Trimming pared 1 base from V and 5 bases from J, leaving 17 bases between. The CDR3 sequence is 17 residues long. Per the germline V gene, CDR1 is SGHTA and CDR2 is FQGNSA. This chain's CDR3 is CASSLEYAGSQTGELFF. The CDR3 region has the DNA TGTGCCAGCAGCTTAGAGTACGCCGGGAGTCAAACCGGGGAGCTGTTTTTT.

The chain has TRBV7-3 and TRBJ1-1; no definite D call. CDR1 is SGHTA and CDR2 is FQGTGA in the germline V gene. The CDR3 totals 13 residues. The V end was cut by 5 bases, the J end by 2 bases, with 9 bases between. CDR3 coding DNA: TGTGCCAGCAGCACTCAATTTAACACTGAAGCTTTCTTT. Protein: CASSTQFNTEAFF. Together with reference TRBV7-3 and TRBJ1-1, the CDR3 gives the full variable domain: GAGVSQTPSNKVTEKGKYVELRCDPISGHTALYWYRQSLGQGPEFLIYFQGTGAADDSGLPNDRFFAVRPEGSVSTLKIQRTERGDSAVYLCASSTQFNTEAFFGQGTRLTVV.

The sample holds many counts of this clone. The chain has TRBV6-1 and TRBJ2-2, with D possibly called TRBD1 or TRBD2 (5 bases each). CDR3 length: 14 residues. Germline lookup yields CDR1 MNHNS and CDR2 SASEGT. Trimming removed 10 bases at V and 3 bases at J, with 15 bases between. The CDR3 DNA reads TGTGCCATGCAACGGGACCGAGACACCGGGGAGCTGTTTTTT. This gives the protein CAMQRDRDTGELFF.

The chain employs TRBV28 and TRBJ1-2; D uncertain. CDR3 length: 14 residues. CDR1 and CDR2 from the germline V gene are MDHEN and SYDVKM. Between the trimmed V and J ends, which lost 5 bases and 7 bases, there was a span of 17 bases. The CDR3 loop reads CASSTHTRRVGYTF. The CDR3 coding sequence is TGTGCCAGCAGTACCCACACCCGTCGGGTTGGCTACACCTTC.

The chain recombines TRBV25-1 with TRBJ2-6; D ambiguous. Germline V CDR1 and CDR2: MGHDK, SYGVNS. CDR3 length: 15 amino acids. V was shortened by 7 bases and J by 0 bases, with 10 bases between the two germline ends. The CDR3 DNA reads TGTGCCAGCATGGAGTTCTACTCTGGGGCCAACGTCCTGACTTTC. As protein: CASMEFYSGANVLTF.

This rearrangement joins TRBV5-4 to TRBJ1-2; 8 bases agree with TRBD1. Per the germline V gene, CDR1 is SGHNT and CDR2 is YYREEE (reference sequence). Losses at the gene ends were 5 bases for V and 4 bases for J; bases not matched to a gene: 7. The CDR3 runs 14 residues. CDR3 region: CASRLTGDTYGYTF. The CDR3 DNA reads TGTGCCAGCAGATTGACAGGGGATACCTATGGCTACACCTTC. Variable domain in full (rest from reference TRBV5-4 and TRBJ1-2): ETGVTQSPTHLIKTRGQQVTLRCSSQSGHNTVSWYQQALGQGPQFIFQYYREEENGRGNFPPRFSGLQFPNYSSELNVNALELDDSALYLCASRLTGDTYGYTFGSGTRLTVV.

This clone was seen once. CDR3 sequence (DNA): TGTGCCAGCAGCACCCTTGGGACACGCACAGATACGCAGTATTTT. Its protein product is CASSTLGTRTDTQYF. The gene calls are TRBV7-2 and TRBJ2-3, with D possibly TRBD1 on 6 matching bases. Germline-derived CDR1 and CDR2 are SGHTA and FQGNSA. The CDR3 is 15 residues long. Trimming took 5 bases from V and 1 from J, leaving 13 bases between them.

The rearrangement uses TRBV7-9 and TRBJ1-5, with 9 bases identical to TRBD1. There are 14 residues in the CDR3. The junction had 5 bases not matched to a gene; V was cut back by 6 bases and J by 5 bases. Germline values: CDR1 SEHNR, CDR2 FQNEAQ (reference sequence). In nucleotides, the CDR3 is TGTGCCAGCAGGCCTAGACAGGGGGATCAGCCCCAGCATTTT. The encoded protein is CASRPRQGDQPQHF.

This chain connects TRBV6-4 to TRBJ2-1; 8 positions agree with TRBD1. V shed 5 bases and J 0 bases; nucleotides not matched to a gene: 3. The CDR3 loop spans 15 amino acids. Germline V gene data show CDR1 as MRHNA and CDR2 as SNTAGT. The CDR3 DNA follows: TGTGCCAGCAGTCCCGGGACAGGCTCCTACAATGAGCAGTTCTTC. Its protein product is CASSPGTGSYNEQFF.

This chain connects TRBV29-1 to TRBJ2-7, with TRBD1 identical over 7 bases. Germline CDR1 is SQVTM and CDR2 is ANQGSEA. The CDR3 totals 14 residues. The trim removed 0 bases at V and 4 bases at J, leaving 6 bases unmatched. The CDR3 sequence: CSVEDRQGAYEQYF. In DNA, the CDR3 is TGCAGCGTTGAAGATCGACAGGGCGCTTACGAGCAGTACTTC.

V and J are TRBV6-5 and TRBJ1-2; D is undetermined. Germline V gene sequence: CDR1 MNHEY, CDR2 SVGAGI. The CDR3 totals 12 residues. The germline V and J ends were trimmed by 6 bases and 4 bases, with 9 bases remaining between them. The CDR3 spells CASRQLVYGYTF. The CDR3 DNA is TGTGCCAGCAGGCAATTGGTCTATGGCTACACCTTC.

The chain has TRBV7-2 and TRBJ1-5, with D hard to call. The CDR3 is made up of 12 amino acids. Germline CDR1 SGHTA, CDR2 FQGNSA. V was trimmed by 3 bases and J by 4 bases, leaving 4 bases between them. The CDR3 nucleotides read TGTGCCAGCAGCTTTCCGAATCAGCCCCAGCATTTT. Protein sequence: CASSFPNQPQHF.

The chain uses TRBV5-4 and TRBJ1-2, with 7 bases matching TRBD1. There are 14 residues in the CDR3. The germline gives CDR1 SGHNT, CDR2 YYREEE (reference sequence). Trimming at V came to 4 bases and at J to 3 bases, leaving 6 bases not matched to a gene. CDR3 sequence reads: CASSLPQGDYGYTF. The CDR3 DNA follows: TGTGCCAGCAGCCTCCCCCAGGGGGACTATGGCTACACCTTC.

For the CDR3, the DNA is TGCAGCGTTGACCAGTTCAACTATGGCTACACCTTC. This translates into CSVDQFNYGYTF. The chain recombines TRBV29-1 with TRBJ1-2; D is undetermined. Looked up from germline, CDR1 is SQVTM and CDR2 is ANQGSEA. The CDR3 is 12 residues long. The ends were cut back, 3 bases at V and 2 bases at J, with 7 bases in the middle.

The rearrangement joins TRBV6-5 to TRBJ2-7; D ambiguous. CDR1 is MNHEY, CDR2 SVGAGI, per germline. Trimming took 6 bases from V and 1 from J, leaving 13 bases between them. The CDR3 is 14 amino acids. CDR3 sequence reads: CASRFGESSYEQYF. DNA of the CDR3: TGTGCCAGCAGATTTGGAGAAAGTTCCTACGAGCAGTACTTC.

About this clone: One junction end disagrees with the germline gene, perhaps due to a read error. V and J are TRBV5-3 and TRBJ2-4, with no clear D. TRBV5-3 is reported as an ORF; its role is uncertain. The CDR3 has 15 amino acids. In DNA form, the CDR3 reads TGTGCCAGCAGCTCATCGGCTTCAGCCAAAAACATTCAGTACTTC. This codes for CASSSSASAKNIQYF.

This CDR3 is CASGLFYVTGNEQFF. The CDR3 DNA follows: TGTGCTAGTGGTTTGTTTTACGTCACGGGGAATGAGCAGTTCTTC. This chain connects TRBV12-5 to TRBJ2-1, with a weak D call TRBD2 (5 bases). V was pared by 2 bases and J by 7 bases, with 15 bases between. Germline V gene sequence: CDR1 LGHNT, CDR2 FRNRAP. This CDR3 spans 15 amino acids.

The gene calls are TRBV29-1 and TRBJ2-7, with D possibly being TRBD1 (5 bases). Per germline, CDR1 SQVTM and CDR2 ANQGSEA. This CDR3 spans 12 amino acids. V lost 7 bases to trimming and J lost 2 bases, with 12 bases between them. This chain's CDR3 is CSAQGSAYEQYF. The DNA of the CDR3 is TGCAGCGCTCAGGGTTCAGCCTACGAGCAGTACTTC.

This clone was seen a handful of times. This chain links TRBV6-6 with TRBJ2-1; D gene unclear. The germline V and J ends were trimmed by 0 bases and 9 bases, with 6 bases remaining between them. This CDR3 spans 12 amino acids. Germline assignment: CDR1 MNHNY and CDR2 SVGAGI (reference sequence). The CDR3 bases are TGTGCCAGCAGTTACTCGAGTGTTGAGCAGTTCTTC. This encodes CASSYSSVEQFF.

The chain is built from TRBV19 and TRBJ2-4; perhaps TRBD2 as D (5 bases). This CDR3 spans 17 amino acids. V was clipped by 2 bases and J by 3 bases, with 17 bases between them. Germline CDR1 reads LNHDA; CDR2 reads SQIVND (reference sequence). CDR3 region: CASSILDEGFGKNIQYF. CDR3 DNA sequence: TGTGCCAGTAGTATATTGGATGAGGGTTTTGGCAAAAACATTCAGTACTTC.

The V and J genes are TRBV4-2 and TRBJ1-6, with D possibly being TRBD1 (6 bases). V was cut by 0 bases and J by 10 bases, with 13 bases left in between. The CDR3 has 15 residues. The V gene's germline CDR1 is LGHNA and CDR2 YNFKEQ. CDR3: CASSQDEGGRSPLHF. Here the CDR3 DNA reads TGTGCCAGCAGCCAAGATGAGGGGGGCCGGTCACCCCTCCACTTT.